Listed below are T cell receptor beta chains from one sample, sequenced in a study of blood T cell repertoires in COVID-19. Method: immunoSEQ multiplex PCR; TCRdb's copy keeps in-frame clones and lacks some. Found here are approximately 200,000 clones, about 85% of them singletons; the top ten hold around 19%. Material for sequencing was PBMCs or T cells enriched from blood (not recorded which). The source is a middle-aged man who had recovered from COVID-19. Each CDR3 is given with its conserved first and last residue. A D gene is named only where the DNA matches it firmly. Expanded clones are given a class, and other clones once, few, many or no size at all.

-	15	TRBV19	TRBJ2-5	-	TGTGCCAGTAGTATTGCGTCGCAGGGAGGAGAGACCCAGTACTTC	CASSIASQGGETQYF
TRBD1	16	TRBV7-9	TRBJ1-5	-	TGTGCCAGCAGCTTAATGGGGACAGGGAACAATCAGCCCCAGCATTTT	CASSLMGTGNNQPQHF
TRBD1	14	TRBV6-5	TRBJ1-1	-	TGTGCCAGCAGCTCCGACAGGGTGAACACTGAAGCTTTCTTT	CASSSDRVNTEAFF
TRBD1	15	TRBV28	TRBJ2-3	-	TGTGCCAGCAGTCCTCCGGGACAGGGAACAGATACGCAGTATTTT	CASSPPGQGTDTQYF
-	13	TRBV7-2	TRBJ2-3	few	TGTGCCAGCAGCTTAGCGCGGGCAGATACGCAGTATTTT	CASSLARADTQYF
-	12	TRBV28	TRBJ1-5	-	TGTGCCACCGGTTCGGGGAATCAGCCCCAGCATTTT	CATGSGNQPQHF
-	12	TRBV19	TRBJ1-4	few	TGTGCCAGTGGGACATATAATGAAAAACTGTTTTTT	CASGTYNEKLFF
-	15	TRBV30	TRBJ1-6	-	TGTGCCTGGCGGGGGGGTAAATCTGTGTATTCACCCCTCCACTTT	CAWRGGKSVYSPLHF
-	13	TRBV2	TRBJ1-2	-	TGTGCCAGCAGTGTGCTAGGGGCGAAAGGCTACACCTTC	CASSVLGAKGYTF
TRBD2	16	TRBV30	TRBJ2-1	-	TGTGCCTGGAGTGTAGGGGGACTAGCGGGAGCGTCGTATCAGTTCTTC	CAWSVGGLAGASYQFF
TRBD1	18	TRBV5-1	TRBJ1-4	-	TGCGCCAGCAGCTCTTCCCCCTTGACAGGGTATGGGGGTGAAAAACTGTTTTTT	CASSSSPLTGYGGEKLFF
-	13	TRBV7-9	TRBJ1-1	once	TGTGCCAGCAGCTTAGAAACGGGGGCTGAAGCTTTCTTT	CASSLETGAEAFF
-	13	TRBV9	TRBJ1-1	few	TGTGCCAGCAGCGTAGCAAAAAACACTGAAGCTTTCTTT	CASSVAKNTEAFF
-	15	TRBV25-1	TRBJ1-2	-	TGTGCCAGCAGTGAATCGACAGCGGGTAGCTATGGCTACACCTTC	CASSESTAGSYGYTF
-	15	TRBV27	TRBJ1-1	-	TGTGCCAGCAGTAATGTCAGGGGAAGGAACACTGAAGCTTTCTTT	CASSNVRGRNTEAFF
TRBD2	14	TRBV19	TRBJ2-7	-	TGTGCCAGTAGTATAGGGACTAGCGGATACGAGCAGTACTTC	CASSIGTSGYEQYF
TRBD2	15	TRBV7-2	TRBJ2-5	-	TGTGCCAGCAGCTCGGGACTAGCGGGAGTGGAGACCCAGTACTTC	CASSSGLAGVETQYF
TRBD2	12	TRBV5-4	TRBJ2-7	-	TGTGCGTGGGGGACTAGTCCTTACGAGCAGTACTTC	CAWGTSPYEQYF
TRBD2	17	TRBV5-1	TRBJ2-5	once	TGCGCCAGCAGCGGGGGGCTACTAGCGGAGGGACAAGAGACCCAGTACTTC	CASSGGLLAEGQETQYF
-	13	TRBV12-3/TRBV12-4	TRBJ2-7	-	TGTGCCAGTCGCCCGGGACTCTACTACGAGCAGTACTTC	CASRPGLYYEQYF
-	12	TRBV5-1	TRBJ2-5	-	TGCGCCAGCAGACAGGTCCAAGAGACCCAGTACTTC	CASRQVQETQYF
TRBD1	19	TRBV9	TRBJ2-6	many	TGTGCCAGCAGCCCCAGGGGGCGTCCCTCGAACTCTGGGGCCAACGTCCTGACTTTC	CASSPRGRPSNSGANVLTF
-	13	TRBV27	TRBJ2-7	-	TGTGCCAGCAGTTTATCGAGAGGGCTCGAGCAGTACTTC	CASSLSRGLEQYF
TRBD1	14	TRBV27	TRBJ2-7	-	TGTGCCAGCAGACTCGGACAGGGGGCGTACGAGCAGTACTTC	CASRLGQGAYEQYF
-	13	TRBV19	TRBJ2-7	once	TGTGCGGCGCGGGACCGCGATTCCTACGAGCAGTACTTC	CAARDRDSYEQYF
TRBD1	17	TRBV3-1/TRBV3-2	TRBJ1-2	-	TGTGCCAGCAGGGAGACCGGGACAGGCAACTTTAACTATGGCTACACCTTC	CASRETGTGNFNYGYTF
TRBD1	13	TRBV29-1	TRBJ1-1	few	TGCAGCGTTGAGCGGGGACAGGGCACTGAAGCTTTCTTT	CSVERGQGTEAFF
TRBD1	14	TRBV6-1	TRBJ1-2	-	TGTGCCAGCAGTGACCAGGGGGTGGGCGGAGGCTACACCTTC	CASSDQGVGGGYTF
-	14	TRBV28	TRBJ1-2	-	TGTGCCAGCAGTTTAAGGGCCCAGGGACAAGGCTACACCTTC	CASSLRAQGQGYTF
-	14	TRBV5-1	TRBJ1-1	-	TGCGCCAGCAGGAGGGAAGAGCAGAACACTGAAGCTTTCTTT	CASRREEQNTEAFF
-	12	TRBV5-4	TRBJ2-4	-	TGTGCCAGCAGCTTGGCGGAAAACATTCAGTACTTC	CASSLAENIQYF
TRBD1	13	TRBV30	TRBJ1-2	-	TGTGCCTGGGACAGGGACGAGTACTATGGCTACACCTTC	CAWDRDEYYGYTF